The 5 T cell receptor beta chains given below trace back to one sample, sequenced in a study of OX40 agonist ivuxolimab in advanced cancers. Sequencing used immunoSEQ multiplex PCR; TCRdb keeps in-frame clones, though not all of them. The table has approximately 59,000 clones, around 85% seen once. The source was CD4+ or CD8+ T cells sorted from blood, collected in a trial of the OX40 agonist ivuxolimab. These receptors all come from an adult with an advanced solid tumor such as melanoma, head and neck, liver or kidney cancer.

This chain connects TRBV6-6 to TRBJ2-2; D not resolved. Trimming removed 4 bases at V and 0 bases at J, with 9 bases between. Germline CDR1 reads MNHNY; CDR2 reads SVGAGI (reference sequence). The CDR3 length is 15 residues. DNA for the CDR3: TGTGCCAGCAGTTTAGAAAGGGCGAACACCGGGGAGCTGTTTTTT. Its translation: CASSLERANTGELFF.

The chain combines TRBV25-1 with TRBJ2-1, with D tentatively TRBD1 (5 bases). V dropped 6 bases and J dropped 8 bases, with 20 bases sitting between them. CDR1 and CDR2 from the germline V gene are MGHDK and SYGVNS. The CDR3 runs 15 residues. CDR3 amino acids: CASRPKVGREYEQFF. The CDR3 DNA reads TGTGCCAGCAGACCTAAAGTTGGCAGGGAATATGAGCAGTTCTTC.

This chain connects TRBV4-2 to TRBJ2-7; TRBD1 is a possible D gene (6 bases). The CDR3 sequence is 16 residues long. Germline-derived CDR1 and CDR2 are LGHNA and YNFKEQ. Deletions cut 1 base from V and 2 bases from J, with 15 bases between. CDR3 loop: CASSQVGAGKTYEQYF. Written as DNA, the CDR3 is TGTGCCAGCAGCCAAGTGGGGGCCGGGAAAACCTACGAGCAGTACTTC.

This sequence joins TRBV7-3 and TRBJ2-3; 7 nucleotides match TRBD1. Germline V gene lookup returns CDR1 SGHTA and CDR2 FQGTGA. V lost 5 bases and J lost 6; bases outside the gene matches: 5. The CDR3 spans 13 residues. The CDR3 here is CASSPTGADTQYF. The DNA of the CDR3 is TGTGCCAGCAGCCCTACAGGGGCGGATACGCAGTATTTT.

The genes are TRBV7-3 and TRBJ2-3; possible D gene TRBD2, 6 bases. V was clipped by 8 bases and J by 2 bases, with 14 bases between them. The germline gives CDR1 SGHTA, CDR2 FQGTGA. The length of the CDR3 is 14 residues. The CDR3 nucleotides read TGTGCCAGCCAACGGGACTCCCACACAGATACGCAGTATTTT. Amino acids: CASQRDSHTDTQYF.